The rows below give T cell receptor beta chains drawn from one sample of a study of T cells in localized non-small cell lung cancer. Only in-frame clones appear in the TCRdb table, and some are missing; sequencing was by immunoSEQ multiplex PCR. The sample comprises 52,000 or so clones, around 86% of which are singletons, and about a sixth rests with the top ten. Here the sequenced sample was peripheral blood, taken before any cancer treatment. These receptors all stem from a male donor aged 60 or over with stage III squamous cell lung carcinoma. The CDR3 runs from the conserved cysteine through the conserved F or W. Each record gives: J gene, V gene, clone size, D gene, CDR3 DNA, CDR3 protein. The D gene is left open where the match is weak. A clone size is listed for some rows: how often the clone was seen (once, few, many), or a class if it is expanded.

J: TRBJ1-5; V: TRBV18; size: once; D: NA; DNA: TGTGCCAGCTCAGTGGGGGTTAATAGCAATCAGCCCCAGCATTTT; CDR3: CASSVGVNSNQPQHF
J: TRBJ1-3; V: TRBV19; size: NA; D: NA; DNA: TGTGCCAGTAGTAGGCATTCCTCTGGAAACACCATATATTTT; CDR3: CASSRHSSGNTIYF
J: TRBJ2-4; V: TRBV25-1; size: NA; D: NA; DNA: TGTGCCAGCACTGGGGACAACGCCAAAAACATTCAGTACTTC; CDR3: CASTGDNAKNIQYF
J: TRBJ2-2; V: TRBV7-8; size: NA; D: NA; DNA: TGTGCCAGCAGCTCGGTCAGACTAACGGCCACCCAAGCCGGGGAGCTGTTTTTT; CDR3: CASSSVRLTATQAGELFF
J: TRBJ2-1; V: TRBV5-1; size: NA; D: TRBD1; DNA: TGCGCCAGCAGCTTGACAGGGGGGTACAATGAGCAGTTCTTC; CDR3: CASSLTGGYNEQFF
J: TRBJ2-3; V: TRBV19; size: NA; D: TRBD1; DNA: TGTGCCAGTAGTATACAGGGGGACACAGATACGCAGTATTTT; CDR3: CASSIQGDTDTQYF
J: TRBJ1-2; V: TRBV27; size: NA; D: NA; DNA: TGTGCCAGCAGTTTTGGGGGGTACTATGGCTACACCTTC; CDR3: CASSFGGYYGYTF
J: TRBJ2-1; V: TRBV11-3; size: NA; D: NA; DNA: TGTGCCAGCAGCTTAAGAAGCGGGCACTACAATGAGCAGTTCTTC; CDR3: CASSLRSGHYNEQFF
J: TRBJ2-7; V: TRBV4-2; size: NA; D: TRBD2; DNA: TGTGCCAGCAGCCAACCAGGGACTAGCGGGGGTACCTACGAGCAGTACTTC; CDR3: CASSQPGTSGGTYEQYF
J: TRBJ2-1; V: TRBV10-3; size: many; D: NA; DNA: TGTGCCATCAACATCAGGGGTAAGGACAATGAGCAGTTCTTC; CDR3: CAINIRGKDNEQFF
J: TRBJ2-5; V: TRBV6-6; size: NA; D: TRBD2; DNA: TGTGCCAGCAGTTTTATAGCGGGGGGGCGGCAGACCCAGTACTTC; CDR3: CASSFIAGGRQTQYF
J: TRBJ1-2; V: TRBV19; size: NA; D: NA; DNA: TGTGCCAGTAGTATAACGGCCGGTGGGACGGGCGGCTACACCTTC; CDR3: CASSITAGGTGGYTF
J: TRBJ2-1; V: TRBV7-8; size: NA; D: TRBD1; DNA: TGTGCCAGCAGAGGACAGGGTCCCCATGAGCAGTTCTTC; CDR3: CASRGQGPHEQFF
J: TRBJ2-3; V: TRBV30; size: NA; D: NA; DNA: TGTGCCTGGAGTGGCACTCGCGATACGCAGTATTTT; CDR3: CAWSGTRDTQYF
J: TRBJ1-6; V: TRBV4-2; size: NA; D: NA; DNA: TGTGCCAGCAGCCAAGGGGAGGTTATCAATTCACCCCTCCACTTT; CDR3: CASSQGEVINSPLHF
J: TRBJ1-2; V: TRBV2; size: NA; D: NA; DNA: TGTGCCAGCCGGAAGGACGGAAATTTTTATGGCTACACCTTC; CDR3: CASRKDGNFYGYTF
J: TRBJ2-4; V: TRBV5-1; size: NA; D: TRBD2; DNA: TGCGCCAGCAGCTTGGAGGTAGCGGGGTACAAAAACATTCAGTACTTC; CDR3: CASSLEVAGYKNIQYF
J: TRBJ2-5; V: TRBV7-9; size: NA; D: TRBD2; DNA: TGTGCCAGCTTGGGAACAGGAGCGGGGGGGCCCGGCGAGACCCAGTACTTC; CDR3: CASLGTGAGGPGETQYF
J: TRBJ1-1; V: TRBV5-4; size: NA; D: TRBD1; DNA: TGTGCCAGCAGGTCAGGGGGCTGGGACACTGAAGCTTTCTTT; CDR3: CASRSGGWDTEAFF
J: TRBJ2-1; V: TRBV5-1; size: NA; D: TRBD2; DNA: TGCGCCAGCAGCCCTGGTACCGGACTAGCGGGGGTGGGGAATGAGCAGTTCTTC; CDR3: CASSPGTGLAGVGNEQFF
J: TRBJ2-2; V: TRBV7-3; size: NA; D: NA; DNA: TGTGCCACCAAGACGGGCGCGAACACCGGGGAGCTGTTTTTT; CDR3: CATKTGANTGELFF
J: TRBJ1-6; V: TRBV27; size: once; D: NA; DNA: TGTGCCAGCAGTTACGGGCAAGGGTCCTATAATTCACCCCTCCACTTT; CDR3: CASSYGQGSYNSPLHF
J: TRBJ2-5; V: TRBV5-4; size: NA; D: TRBD1; DNA: TGTGCCAGCAGCTTGGGAGACAGGGGCTATGAAGAGACCCAGTACTTC; CDR3: CASSLGDRGYEETQYF
J: TRBJ2-7; V: TRBV5-8; size: NA; D: TRBD1; DNA: TGTGCCAGCAGCTTGGGCGGACAGGGGGCCTACGAGCAGTACTTC; CDR3: CASSLGGQGAYEQYF
J: TRBJ2-3; V: TRBV4-1; size: NA; D: NA; DNA: TGCGCCAGCAGCCAAGATCAGCTGGCTTGGGATACGCAGTATTTT; CDR3: CASSQDQLAWDTQYF
J: TRBJ1-2; V: TRBV5-4; size: NA; D: NA; DNA: TGTGCCAGCAGCTTGGTAGGGAATGGCTACACCTTC; CDR3: CASSLVGNGYTF
J: TRBJ2-5; V: TRBV7-3; size: once; D: TRBD1; DNA: TGTGCCAGCAGCCCTGGGACAGGGGAAAAGACCCAGTACTTC; CDR3: CASSPGTGEKTQYF
J: TRBJ2-5; V: TRBV11-2; size: NA; D: NA; DNA: TGTGCCAGCAGCTTGGGCCTAGGAGGGTCCTCCCAAGAGACCCAGTACTTC; CDR3: CASSLGLGGSSQETQYF
J: TRBJ2-3; V: TRBV30; size: NA; D: NA; DNA: TGTGCCTGGAGCCCCGGGACCAGCAGCACAGATACGCAGTATTTT; CDR3: CAWSPGTSSTDTQYF
J: TRBJ2-6; V: TRBV27; size: NA; D: TRBD2; DNA: TGTGCCAGCAGTGGACTAGCGGGGAGTGGGGCCAACGTCCTGACTTTC; CDR3: CASSGLAGSGANVLTF
J: TRBJ1-2; V: TRBV10-3; size: NA; D: NA; DNA: TGTGCCATCAGTGAGTCGGGGAACTATGGCTACACCTTC; CDR3: CAISESGNYGYTF
J: TRBJ2-1; V: TRBV15; size: NA; D: TRBD2; DNA: TGTGCCACCAGCACCCTAGCGGGGTTACGGAATGAGCAGTTCTTC; CDR3: CATSTLAGLRNEQFF
J: TRBJ2-7; V: TRBV18; size: NA; D: TRBD1; DNA: TGTGCCAGCTCATCGACAGGGGCCACCCACGAGCAGTACTTC; CDR3: CASSSTGATHEQYF
J: TRBJ1-1; V: TRBV9; size: once; D: NA; DNA: TGTGCCAGCAGTACTTCAACAGGGATCAACACTGAAGCTTTCTTT; CDR3: CASSTSTGINTEAFF
J: TRBJ2-7; V: TRBV19; size: NA; D: NA; DNA: TGTGCCAGTAGTCTGCTTCCCGGGACACATCTCCCCTACGAGCAGTACTTC; CDR3: CASSLLPGTHLPYEQYF
J: TRBJ2-7; V: TRBV5-4; size: few; D: TRBD1; DNA: TGTGCCAGCAGCTCGGACAGGGGAGGCTACGAGCAGTACTTC; CDR3: CASSSDRGGYEQYF
J: TRBJ2-3; V: TRBV19; size: NA; D: NA; DNA: TGTGCCACCTCGGACGGGGGCACAGATACGCAGTATTTT; CDR3: CATSDGGTDTQYF
J: TRBJ2-5; V: TRBV6-5; size: NA; D: NA; DNA: TGTGCCAGCAGTTACATGGGGGAGACCCAGTACTTC; CDR3: CASSYMGETQYF
J: TRBJ1-4; V: TRBV10-3; size: NA; D: TRBD1; DNA: TGTGCCACGGGACAGGGAGGGACTAATGAAAAACTGTTTTTT; CDR3: CATGQGGTNEKLFF
J: TRBJ2-5; V: TRBV7-6; size: NA; D: TRBD1; DNA: TGTGCCAGCAGCTCTACAGGGGCCCAAGAGACCCAGTACTTC; CDR3: CASSSTGAQETQYF
J: TRBJ1-2; V: TRBV6-6; size: NA; D: TRBD1; DNA: TGTGCCAGCAGTTCCCCGGGACAGTACTACTATGGCTACACCTTC; CDR3: CASSSPGQYYYGYTF
J: TRBJ2-7; V: TRBV4-1; size: NA; D: NA; DNA: TGCGCCAGCAGCCAAGAACGAGGGAATTCCGACGAGCAGTACTTC; CDR3: CASSQERGNSDEQYF
J: TRBJ1-1; V: TRBV5-6; size: many; D: NA; DNA: TGTGCCAGCAGCTCCCCGGGGGGGGCCCAAGGTTTAGCTTTCTTT; CDR3: CASSSPGGAQGLAFF
J: TRBJ1-2; V: TRBV28; size: NA; D: NA; DNA: TGTGCCAGCAGTTTATTCGGGCAGGTCTACACCTTC; CDR3: CASSLFGQVYTF
J: TRBJ2-2; V: TRBV7-6; size: NA; D: NA; DNA: TGTGCCAGCAGCTTAGCTTTTGTCGGAGGTGGGGAGCTGTTTTTT; CDR3: CASSLAFVGGGELFF